This T cell receptor (beta chain) was sequenced for a study of cytomegalovirus exposure and HLA in healthy donors. V dropped 0 bases and J dropped 7; count of bases not matched to a gene: 15. There are 17 residues in the CDR3. The germline gives CDR1 SGHRS, CDR2 YFSETQ. PCR employed 60 Vbeta and 13 Jbeta primers. Repertoires were generated with immunoSEQ multiplex PCR, while TCRdb's copy carries only in-frame clones and drops some. The sample holds tens of thousands of clones, about 79% seen once. The chain couples TRBV5-1 to TRBJ2-7; 8 nucleotides match TRBD1. This receptor was taken from a man aged 70-80 years in good health and CMV-seropositive. The material sequenced was PBMCs. CDR3 in DNA: TGCGCCAGCAGCTTGGCCAGTGGACAGGGCTTAGTACGGGAGCAGTACTTC. This translates into CASSLASGQGLVREQYF.